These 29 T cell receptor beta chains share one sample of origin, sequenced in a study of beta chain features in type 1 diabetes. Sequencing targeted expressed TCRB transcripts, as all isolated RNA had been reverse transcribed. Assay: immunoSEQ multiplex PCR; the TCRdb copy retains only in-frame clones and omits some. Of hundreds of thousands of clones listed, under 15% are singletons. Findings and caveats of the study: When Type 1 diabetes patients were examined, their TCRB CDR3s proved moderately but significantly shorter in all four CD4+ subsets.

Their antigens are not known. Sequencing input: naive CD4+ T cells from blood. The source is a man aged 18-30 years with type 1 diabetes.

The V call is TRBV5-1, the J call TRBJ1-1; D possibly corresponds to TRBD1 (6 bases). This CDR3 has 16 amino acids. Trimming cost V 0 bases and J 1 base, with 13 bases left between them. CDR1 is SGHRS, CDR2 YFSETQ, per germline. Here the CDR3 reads CASSLDGGYGNTEAFF. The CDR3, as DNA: TGCGCCAGCAGCTTGGACGGGGGCTATGGGAACACTGAAGCTTTCTTT.

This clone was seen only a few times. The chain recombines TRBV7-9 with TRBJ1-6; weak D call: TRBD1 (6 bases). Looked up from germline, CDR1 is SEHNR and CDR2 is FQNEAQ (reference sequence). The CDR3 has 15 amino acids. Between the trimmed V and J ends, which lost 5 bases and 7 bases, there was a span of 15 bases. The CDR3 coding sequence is TGTGCCAGCAGCCTCCTGGGCAGGGGAAATTCACCCCTCCACTTT. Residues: CASSLLGRGNSPLHF.

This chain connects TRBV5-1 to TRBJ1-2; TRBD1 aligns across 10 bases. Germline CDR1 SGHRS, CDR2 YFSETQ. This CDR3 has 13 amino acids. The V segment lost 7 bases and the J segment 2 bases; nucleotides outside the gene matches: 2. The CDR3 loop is CASSTGGNYGYTF. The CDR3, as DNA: TGCGCCAGCTCGACAGGGGGCAACTATGGCTACACCTTC.

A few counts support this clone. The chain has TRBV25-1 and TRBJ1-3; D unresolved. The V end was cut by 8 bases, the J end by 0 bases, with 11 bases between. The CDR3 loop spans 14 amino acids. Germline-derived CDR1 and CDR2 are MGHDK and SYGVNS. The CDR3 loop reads CASSHSSSGNTIYF. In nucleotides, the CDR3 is TGTGCCAGCTCCCATTCCTCCTCTGGAAACACCATATATTTT.

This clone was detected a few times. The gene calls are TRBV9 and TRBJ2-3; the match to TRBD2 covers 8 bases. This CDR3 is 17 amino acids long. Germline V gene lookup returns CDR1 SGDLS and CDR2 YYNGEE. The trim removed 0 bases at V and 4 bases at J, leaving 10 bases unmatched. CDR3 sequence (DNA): TGTGCCAGCAGCGTAGGCGGCGGGGGGCCCGAGTCAGATACGCAGTATTTT. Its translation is CASSVGGGGPESDTQYF.

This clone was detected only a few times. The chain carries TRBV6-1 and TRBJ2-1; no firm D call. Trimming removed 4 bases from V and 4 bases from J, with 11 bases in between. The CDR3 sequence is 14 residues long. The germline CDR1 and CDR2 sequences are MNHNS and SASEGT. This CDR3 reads CASSGAREYNEQFF. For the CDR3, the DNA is TGTGCCAGCAGTGGCGCTCGAGAATACAATGAGCAGTTCTTC.

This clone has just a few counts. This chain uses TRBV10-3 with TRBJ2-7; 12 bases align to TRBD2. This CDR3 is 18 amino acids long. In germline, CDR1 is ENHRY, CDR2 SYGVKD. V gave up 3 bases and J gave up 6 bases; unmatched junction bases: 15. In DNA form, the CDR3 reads TGTGCCATCAGTGATCCCTCTACTAGCGGGGGGCCGGGTTTCGAGCAGTACTTC. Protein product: CAISDPSTSGGPGFEQYF.

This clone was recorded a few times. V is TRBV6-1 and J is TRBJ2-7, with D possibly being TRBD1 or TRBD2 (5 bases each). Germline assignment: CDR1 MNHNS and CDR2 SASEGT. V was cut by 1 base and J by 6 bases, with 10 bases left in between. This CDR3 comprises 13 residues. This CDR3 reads CASSEVEGTEQYF. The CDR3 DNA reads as TGTGCCAGCAGTGAAGTGGAAGGGACCGAGCAGTACTTC.

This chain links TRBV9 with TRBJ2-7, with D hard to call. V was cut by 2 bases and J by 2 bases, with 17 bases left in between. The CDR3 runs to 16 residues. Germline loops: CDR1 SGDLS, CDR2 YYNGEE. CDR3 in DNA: TGTGCCAGCAGCGTTGCTAGTACGTCTGGGCCCTACGAGCAGTACTTC. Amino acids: CASSVASTSGPYEQYF.

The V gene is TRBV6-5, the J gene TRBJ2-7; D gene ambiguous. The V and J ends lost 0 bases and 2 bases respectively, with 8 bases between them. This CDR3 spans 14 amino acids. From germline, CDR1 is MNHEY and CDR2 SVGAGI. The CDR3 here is CASSYSSRTYEQYF. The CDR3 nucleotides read TGTGCCAGCAGTTACTCTTCGAGGACCTACGAGCAGTACTTC.

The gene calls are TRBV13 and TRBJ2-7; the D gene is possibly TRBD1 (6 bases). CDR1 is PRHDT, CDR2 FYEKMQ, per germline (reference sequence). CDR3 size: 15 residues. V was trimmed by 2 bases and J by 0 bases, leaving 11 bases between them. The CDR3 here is CASSLYQGHSYEQYF. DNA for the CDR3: TGTGCCAGCAGCTTATACCAGGGGCACTCCTACGAGCAGTACTTC.

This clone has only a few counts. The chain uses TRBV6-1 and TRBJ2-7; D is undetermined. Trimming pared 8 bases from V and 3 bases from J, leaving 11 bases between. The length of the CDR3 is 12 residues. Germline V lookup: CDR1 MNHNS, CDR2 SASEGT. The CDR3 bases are TGTGCCAGCGTCGGAGCCTACTACGAGCAGTACTTC. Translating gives CASVGAYYEQYF.

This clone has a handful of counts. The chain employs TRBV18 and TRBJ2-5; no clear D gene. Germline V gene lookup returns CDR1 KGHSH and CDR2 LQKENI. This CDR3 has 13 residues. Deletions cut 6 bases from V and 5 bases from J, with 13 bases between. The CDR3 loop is CASSSLNKETQYF. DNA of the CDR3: TGTGCCAGCTCCTCCCTGAACAAGGAGACCCAGTACTTC.

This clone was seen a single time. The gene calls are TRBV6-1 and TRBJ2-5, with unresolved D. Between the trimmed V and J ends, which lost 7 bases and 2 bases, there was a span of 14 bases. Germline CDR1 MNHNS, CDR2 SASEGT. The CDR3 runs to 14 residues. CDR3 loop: CASKGQTTQETQYF. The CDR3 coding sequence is TGTGCCAGCAAAGGCCAAACGACACAAGAGACCCAGTACTTC.

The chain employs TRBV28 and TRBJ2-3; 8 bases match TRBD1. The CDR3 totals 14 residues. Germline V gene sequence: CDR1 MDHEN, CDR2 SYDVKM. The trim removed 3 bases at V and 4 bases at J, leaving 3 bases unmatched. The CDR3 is CASSLGQASDTQYF. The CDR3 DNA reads TGTGCCAGCAGTTTGGGACAGGCATCAGATACGCAGTATTTT.

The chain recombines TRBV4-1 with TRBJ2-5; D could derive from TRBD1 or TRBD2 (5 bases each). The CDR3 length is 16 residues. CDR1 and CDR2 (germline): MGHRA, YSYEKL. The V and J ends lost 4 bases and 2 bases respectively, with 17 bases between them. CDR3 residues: CASSPQPGTTQETQYF. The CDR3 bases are TGCGCCAGCAGCCCACAGCCCGGGACGACACAAGAGACCCAGTACTTC.

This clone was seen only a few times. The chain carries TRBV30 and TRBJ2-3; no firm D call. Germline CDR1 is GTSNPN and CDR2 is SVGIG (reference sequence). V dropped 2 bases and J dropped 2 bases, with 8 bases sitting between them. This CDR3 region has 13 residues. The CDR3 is CAWSFMDTDTQYF. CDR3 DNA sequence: TGTGCCTGGAGTTTCATGGACACAGATACGCAGTATTTT. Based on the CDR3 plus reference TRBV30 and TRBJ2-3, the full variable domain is SQTIHQWPATLVQPVGSPLSLECTVEGTSNPNLYWYRQAAGRGLQLLFYSVGIGQISSEVPQNLSASRPQDRQFILSSKKLLLSDSGFYLCAWSFMDTDTQYFGPGTRLTVL.

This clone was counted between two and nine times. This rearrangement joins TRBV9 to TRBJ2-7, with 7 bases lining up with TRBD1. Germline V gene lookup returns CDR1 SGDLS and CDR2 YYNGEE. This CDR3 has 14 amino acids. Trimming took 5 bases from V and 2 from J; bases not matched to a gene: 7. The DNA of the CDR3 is TGTGCCAGCAGTAGATCCGGGACAGCCTACGAGCAGTACTTC. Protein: CASSRSGTAYEQYF.

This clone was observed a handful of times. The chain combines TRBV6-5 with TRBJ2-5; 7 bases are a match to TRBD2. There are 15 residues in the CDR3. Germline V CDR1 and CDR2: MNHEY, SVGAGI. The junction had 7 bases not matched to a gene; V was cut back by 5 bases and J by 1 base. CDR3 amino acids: CASSGLAEPQETQYF. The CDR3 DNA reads TGTGCCAGCAGTGGGCTAGCGGAACCCCAAGAGACCCAGTACTTC.

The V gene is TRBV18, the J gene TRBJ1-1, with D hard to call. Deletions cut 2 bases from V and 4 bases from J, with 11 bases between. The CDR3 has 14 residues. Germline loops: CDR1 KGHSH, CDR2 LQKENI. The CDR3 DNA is TGTGCCAGCTCACCATTTCGCGGTGGCACTGAAGCTTTCTTT. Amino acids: CASSPFRGGTEAFF.

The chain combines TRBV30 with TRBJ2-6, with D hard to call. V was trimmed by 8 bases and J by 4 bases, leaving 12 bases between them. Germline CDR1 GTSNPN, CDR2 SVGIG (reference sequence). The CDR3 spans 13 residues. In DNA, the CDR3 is TGTGCCGGAGCTGGGCCCGGGGCCAACGTCCTGACTTTC. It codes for CAGAGPGANVLTF.

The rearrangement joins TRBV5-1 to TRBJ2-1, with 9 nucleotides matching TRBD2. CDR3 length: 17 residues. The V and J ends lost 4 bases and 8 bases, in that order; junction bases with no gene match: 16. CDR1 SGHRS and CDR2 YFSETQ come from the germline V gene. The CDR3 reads CASSPKTSGDGSDEQFF. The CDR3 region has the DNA TGCGCCAGCAGCCCTAAGACTAGCGGCGATGGTAGCGATGAGCAGTTCTTC.

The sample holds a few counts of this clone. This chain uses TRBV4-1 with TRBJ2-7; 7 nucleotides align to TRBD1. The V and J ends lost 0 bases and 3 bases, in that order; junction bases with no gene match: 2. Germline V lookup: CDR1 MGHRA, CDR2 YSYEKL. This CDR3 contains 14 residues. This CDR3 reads CASSQDWDSYEQYF. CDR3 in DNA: TGCGCCAGCAGCCAAGACTGGGACAGCTACGAGCAGTACTTC.

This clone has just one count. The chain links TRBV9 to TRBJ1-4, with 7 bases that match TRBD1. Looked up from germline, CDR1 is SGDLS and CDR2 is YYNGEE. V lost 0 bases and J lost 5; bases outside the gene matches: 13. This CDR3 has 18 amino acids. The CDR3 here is CASSVEGADWQGNEKLFF. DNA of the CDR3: TGTGCCAGCAGCGTAGAGGGGGCGGACTGGCAGGGAAATGAAAAACTGTTTTTT.

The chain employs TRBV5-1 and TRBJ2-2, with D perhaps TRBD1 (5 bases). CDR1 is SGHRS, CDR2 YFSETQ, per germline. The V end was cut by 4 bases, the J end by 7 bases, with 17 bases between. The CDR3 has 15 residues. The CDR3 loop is CASSPRPGLVGELFF. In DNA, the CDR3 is TGCGCCAGCAGCCCTCGGCCAGGGTTGGTCGGGGAGCTGTTTTTT.

DNA for the CDR3: TGCGCCAGCAGCCAAGATCACAGCGGGGGGGCGTTATGGTCCTACGAGCAGTACTTC. Residues: CASSQDHSGGALWSYEQYF. The chain couples TRBV4-1 to TRBJ2-7, with 10 nucleotides matching TRBD2. V shed 0 bases, J shed 1 base, and the junction held 12 bases outside the gene matches. Germline V gene sequence: CDR1 MGHRA, CDR2 YSYEKL. The CDR3 is 19 residues long.

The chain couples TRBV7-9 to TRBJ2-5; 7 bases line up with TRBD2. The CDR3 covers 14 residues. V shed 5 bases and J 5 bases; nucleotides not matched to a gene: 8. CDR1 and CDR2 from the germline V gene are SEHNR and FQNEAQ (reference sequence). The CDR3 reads CASSRGVFGETQYF. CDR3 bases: TGTGCCAGCAGCCGGGGGGTCTTCGGGGAGACCCAGTACTTC. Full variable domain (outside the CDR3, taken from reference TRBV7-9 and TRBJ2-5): DTGVSQNPRHKITKRGQNVTFRCDPISEHNRLYWYRQTLGQGPEFLTYFQNEAQLEKSRLLSDRFSAERPKGSFSTLEIQRTEQGDSAMYLCASSRGVFGETQYFGPGTRLLVL.

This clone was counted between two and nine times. The CDR3 DNA is TGTGCCAGCAGCCCCGACCTTATTGGGTACAATGAGCAGTTCTTC. Encoded protein: CASSPDLIGYNEQFF. The V gene is TRBV5-4, the J gene TRBJ2-1; the D is unclear. V lost 4 bases and J 4 bases, leaving 15 bases between the germline ends. The CDR3 runs 15 residues. CDR1 is SGHNT and CDR2 is YYREEE in the germline V gene (reference sequence).

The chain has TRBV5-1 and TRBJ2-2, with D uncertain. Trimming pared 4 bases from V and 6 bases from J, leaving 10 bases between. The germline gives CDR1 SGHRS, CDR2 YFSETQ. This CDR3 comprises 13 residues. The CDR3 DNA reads TGCGCCAGCAGCGTTAGAGTAGCCGGGGAGCTGTTTTTT. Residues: CASSVRVAGELFF.